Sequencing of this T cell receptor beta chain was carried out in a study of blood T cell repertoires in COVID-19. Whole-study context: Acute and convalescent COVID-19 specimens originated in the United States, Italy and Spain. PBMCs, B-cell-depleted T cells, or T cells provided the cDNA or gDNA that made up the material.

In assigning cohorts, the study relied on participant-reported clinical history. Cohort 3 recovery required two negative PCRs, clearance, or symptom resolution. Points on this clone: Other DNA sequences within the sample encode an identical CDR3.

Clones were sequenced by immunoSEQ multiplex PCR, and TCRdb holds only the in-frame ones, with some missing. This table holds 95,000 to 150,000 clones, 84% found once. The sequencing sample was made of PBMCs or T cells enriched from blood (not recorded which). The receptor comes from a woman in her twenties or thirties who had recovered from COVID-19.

CDR3 nucleotides: TGTGCCAGCAGTTTGGCCAGGGCTGAGACCCAGTACTTC. Translating it yields CASSLARAETQYF. This chain connects TRBV12-3 or TRBV12-4 to TRBJ2-5; D possibly corresponds to TRBD1 (5 bases). Trimming took 3 bases from V and 5 from J, leaving 10 bases between them. The CDR3 is 13 residues long.